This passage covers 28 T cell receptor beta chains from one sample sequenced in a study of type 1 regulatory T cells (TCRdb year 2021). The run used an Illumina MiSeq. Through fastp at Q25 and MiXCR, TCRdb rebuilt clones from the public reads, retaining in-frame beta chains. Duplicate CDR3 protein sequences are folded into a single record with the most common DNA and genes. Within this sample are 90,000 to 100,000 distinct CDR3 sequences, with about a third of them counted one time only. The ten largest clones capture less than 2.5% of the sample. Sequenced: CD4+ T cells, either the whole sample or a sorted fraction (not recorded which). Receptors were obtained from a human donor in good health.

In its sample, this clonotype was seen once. The CDR3 nucleotides read TGTGCCAGCAGCTTTTCGGGGTACGGATCCTACAATGAGCAGTTCTTC. Translated: CASSFSGYGSYNEQFF. The chain has TRBV7-9 and TRBJ2-1; tentative D call: TRBD2 (5 bases). The CDR3 extends over 16 amino acids. The ends were cut back, 3 bases at V and 1 base at J, with 13 bases in the middle. Germline V gene data show CDR1 as SEHNR and CDR2 as FQNEAQ (reference sequence).

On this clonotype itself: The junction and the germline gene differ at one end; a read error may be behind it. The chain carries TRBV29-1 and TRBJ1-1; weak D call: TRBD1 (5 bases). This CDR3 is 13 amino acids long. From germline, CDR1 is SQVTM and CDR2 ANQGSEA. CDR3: CSAEGGGNTEAFF. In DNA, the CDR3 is TGCAGCGCTGAAGGCGGGGGGAACACTGAAGCTTTCTTT.

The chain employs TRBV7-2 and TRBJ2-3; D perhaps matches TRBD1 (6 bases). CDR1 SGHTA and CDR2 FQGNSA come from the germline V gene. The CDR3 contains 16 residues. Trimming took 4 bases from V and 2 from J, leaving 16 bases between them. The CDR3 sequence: CASSSTSDRSTDTQYF. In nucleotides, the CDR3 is TGTGCCAGCAGCTCGACCTCGGACAGATCCACAGATACGCAGTATTTT.

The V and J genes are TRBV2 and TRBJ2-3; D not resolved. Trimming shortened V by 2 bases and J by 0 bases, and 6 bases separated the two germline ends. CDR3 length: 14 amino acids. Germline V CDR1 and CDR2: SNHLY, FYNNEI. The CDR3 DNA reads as TGTGCCAGCAGTGAACTCGGTAGCACAGATACGCAGTATTTT. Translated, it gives CASSELGSTDTQYF.

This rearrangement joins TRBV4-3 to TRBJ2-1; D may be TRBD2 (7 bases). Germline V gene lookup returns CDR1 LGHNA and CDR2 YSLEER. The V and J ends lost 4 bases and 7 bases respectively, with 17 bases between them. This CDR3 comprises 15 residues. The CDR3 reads CASSPTGGRVNEQFF. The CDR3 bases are TGCGCCAGCAGCCCGACCGGGGGGCGGGTGAATGAGCAGTTCTTC.

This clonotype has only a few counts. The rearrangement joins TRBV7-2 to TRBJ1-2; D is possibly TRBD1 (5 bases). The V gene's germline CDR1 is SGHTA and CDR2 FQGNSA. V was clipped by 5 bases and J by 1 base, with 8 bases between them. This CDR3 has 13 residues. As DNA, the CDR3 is TGTGCCAGCAGCGGGGGGATTAACTATGGCTACACCTTC. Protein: CASSGGINYGYTF.

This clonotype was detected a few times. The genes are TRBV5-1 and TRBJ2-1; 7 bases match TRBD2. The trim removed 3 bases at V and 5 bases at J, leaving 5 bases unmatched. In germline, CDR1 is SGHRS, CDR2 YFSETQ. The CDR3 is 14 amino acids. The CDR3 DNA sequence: TGCGCCAGCAGCTCCTTCCTAGCGGACAATGAGCAGTTCTTC. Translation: CASSSFLADNEQFF.

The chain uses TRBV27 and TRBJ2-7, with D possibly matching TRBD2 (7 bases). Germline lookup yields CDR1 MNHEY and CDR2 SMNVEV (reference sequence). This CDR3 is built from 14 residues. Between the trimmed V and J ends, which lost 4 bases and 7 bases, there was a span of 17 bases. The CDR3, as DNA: TGTGCCAGCAGTTCATCGCGGGGGCTGTGGGAGCAGTACTTC. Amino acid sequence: CASSSSRGLWEQYF.

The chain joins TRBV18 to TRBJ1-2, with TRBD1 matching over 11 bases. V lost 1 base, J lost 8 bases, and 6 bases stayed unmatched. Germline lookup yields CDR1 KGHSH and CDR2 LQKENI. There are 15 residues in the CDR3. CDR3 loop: CASSPQGQGARGYTF. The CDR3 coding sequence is TGTGCCAGCTCACCACAAGGACAGGGGGCGCGAGGCTACACCTTC.

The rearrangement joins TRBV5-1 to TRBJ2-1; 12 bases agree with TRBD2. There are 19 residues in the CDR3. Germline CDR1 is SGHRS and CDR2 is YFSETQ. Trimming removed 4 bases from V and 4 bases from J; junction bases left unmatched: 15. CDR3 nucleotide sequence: TGCGCCAGCAGCCATGGGACTAGCGGGTCATCGTCGTGGTACAATGAGCAGTTCTTC. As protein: CASSHGTSGSSSWYNEQFF.

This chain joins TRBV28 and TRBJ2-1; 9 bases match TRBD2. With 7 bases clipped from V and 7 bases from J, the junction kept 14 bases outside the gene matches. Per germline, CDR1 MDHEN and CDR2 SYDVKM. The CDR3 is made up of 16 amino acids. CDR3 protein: CASTTQISGRGNEQFF. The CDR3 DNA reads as TGTGCCAGCACCACCCAAATTAGCGGGAGAGGGAATGAGCAGTTCTTC. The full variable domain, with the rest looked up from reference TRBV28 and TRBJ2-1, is DVKVTQSSRYLVKRTGEKVFLECVQDMDHENMFWYRQDPGLGLRLIYFSYDVKMKEKGDIPEGYSVSREKKERFSLILESASTNQTSMYLCASTTQISGRGNEQFFGPGTRLTVL.

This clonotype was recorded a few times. CDR3 coding DNA: TGTGCCAGCACTGGGGCAGTCTATGGCTACACCTTC. Residues: CASTGAVYGYTF. The chain couples TRBV7-2 to TRBJ1-2, with D possibly TRBD1 on 5 matching bases. Per germline, CDR1 SGHTA and CDR2 FQGNSA. This CDR3 contains 12 residues. Trimming removed 7 bases at V and 4 bases at J, with 10 bases between.

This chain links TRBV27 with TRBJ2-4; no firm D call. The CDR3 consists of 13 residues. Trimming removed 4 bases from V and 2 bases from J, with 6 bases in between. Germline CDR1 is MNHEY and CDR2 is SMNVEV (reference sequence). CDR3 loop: CASSSRSKNIQYF. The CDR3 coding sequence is TGTGCCAGCAGTTCTAGATCCAAAAACATTCAGTACTTC.

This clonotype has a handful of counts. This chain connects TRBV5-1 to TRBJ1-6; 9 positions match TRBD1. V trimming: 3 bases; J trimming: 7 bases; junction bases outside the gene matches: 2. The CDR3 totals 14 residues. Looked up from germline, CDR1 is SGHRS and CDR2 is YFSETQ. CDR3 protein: CASSSGQGNSPLHF. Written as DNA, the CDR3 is TGCGCCAGCAGCTCGGGACAGGGAAATTCACCCCTCCACTTT.

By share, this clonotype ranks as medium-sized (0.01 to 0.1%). The CDR3 nucleotides read TGTGCCAGCAGCTTAATAGCTAGCGGGAGGGCCAACGAGCAGTACTTC. Translated: CASSLIASGRANEQYF. The gene calls are TRBV7-2 and TRBJ2-7, with 12 bases matching TRBD2. V trimming: 2 bases; J trimming: 5 bases; junction bases outside the gene matches: 7. CDR3 length equals 16 residues. Germline assignment: CDR1 SGHTA and CDR2 FQGNSA.

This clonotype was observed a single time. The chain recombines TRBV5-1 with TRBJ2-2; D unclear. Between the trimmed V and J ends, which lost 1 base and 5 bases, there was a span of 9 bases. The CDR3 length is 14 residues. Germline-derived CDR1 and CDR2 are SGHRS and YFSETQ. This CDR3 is CASSLRHRTGELFF. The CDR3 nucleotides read TGCGCCAGCAGCTTGCGTCACCGAACCGGGGAGCTGTTTTTT. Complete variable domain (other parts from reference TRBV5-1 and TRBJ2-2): KAGVTQTPRYLIKTRGQQVTLSCSPISGHRSVSWYQQTPGQGLQFLFEYFSETQRNKGNFPGRFSGRQFSNSRSEMNVSTLELGDSALYLCASSLRHRTGELFFGEGSRLTVL.

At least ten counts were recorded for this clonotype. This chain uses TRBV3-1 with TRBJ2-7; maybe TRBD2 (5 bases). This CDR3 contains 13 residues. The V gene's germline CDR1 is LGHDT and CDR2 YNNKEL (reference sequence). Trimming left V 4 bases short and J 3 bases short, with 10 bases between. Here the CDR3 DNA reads TGTGCCAGCAGCCCAGGAGGCGGCTACGAGCAGTACTTC. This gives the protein CASSPGGGYEQYF.

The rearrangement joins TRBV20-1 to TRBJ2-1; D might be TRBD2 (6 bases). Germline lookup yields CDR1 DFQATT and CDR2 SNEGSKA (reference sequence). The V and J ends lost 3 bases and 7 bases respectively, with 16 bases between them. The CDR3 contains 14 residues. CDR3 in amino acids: CSASLGLRGNEQFF. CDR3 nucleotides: TGCAGTGCTAGTCTAGGCCTCCGGGGGAATGAGCAGTTCTTC.

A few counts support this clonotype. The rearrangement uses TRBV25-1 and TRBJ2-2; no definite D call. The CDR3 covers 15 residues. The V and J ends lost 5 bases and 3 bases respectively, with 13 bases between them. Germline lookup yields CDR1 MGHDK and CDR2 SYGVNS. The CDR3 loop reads CASSQHWGYTGELFF. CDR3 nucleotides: TGTGCCAGCAGTCAACATTGGGGATACACCGGGGAGCTGTTTTTT. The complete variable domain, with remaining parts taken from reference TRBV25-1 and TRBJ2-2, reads EADIYQTPRYLVIGTGKKITLECSQTMGHDKMYWYQQDPGMELHLIHYSYGVNSTEKGDLSSESTVSRIRTEHFPLTLESARPSHTSQYLCASSQHWGYTGELFFGEGSRLTVL.

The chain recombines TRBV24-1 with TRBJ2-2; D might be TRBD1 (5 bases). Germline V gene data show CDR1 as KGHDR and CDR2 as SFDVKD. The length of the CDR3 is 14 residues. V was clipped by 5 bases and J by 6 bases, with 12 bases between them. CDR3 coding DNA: TGTGCCACCAGTGGACAGTCCTACTCCGGGGAGCTGTTTTTT. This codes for CATSGQSYSGELFF.

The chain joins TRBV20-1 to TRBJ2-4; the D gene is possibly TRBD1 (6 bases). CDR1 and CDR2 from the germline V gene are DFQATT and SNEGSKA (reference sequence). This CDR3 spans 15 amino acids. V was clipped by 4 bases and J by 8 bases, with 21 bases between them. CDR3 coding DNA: TGCAGTGCTATTGTGGTGGGGGCGAGGGGTCACATTCAGTACTTC. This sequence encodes CSAIVVGARGHIQYF.

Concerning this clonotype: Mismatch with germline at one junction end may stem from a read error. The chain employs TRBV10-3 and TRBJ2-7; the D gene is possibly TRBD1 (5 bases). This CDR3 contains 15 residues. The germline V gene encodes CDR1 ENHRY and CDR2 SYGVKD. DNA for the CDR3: TGTGCCACCAGTGAGTCGAAGCAGGGTCCCTACGAGCAGTACTTC. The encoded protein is CATSESKQGPYEQYF.

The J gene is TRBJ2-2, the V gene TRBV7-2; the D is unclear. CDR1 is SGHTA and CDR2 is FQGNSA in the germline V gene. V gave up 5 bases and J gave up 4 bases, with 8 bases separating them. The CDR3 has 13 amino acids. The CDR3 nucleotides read TGTGCCAGCAGCCCGACCGCCACCGGGGAGCTGTTTTTT. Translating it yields CASSPTATGELFF. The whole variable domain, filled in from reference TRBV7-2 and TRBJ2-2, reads GAGVSQSPSNKVTEKGKDVELRCDPISGHTALYWYRQSLGQGLEFLIYFQGNSAPDKSGLPSDRFSAERTGGSVSTLTIQRTQQEDSAVYLCASSPTATGELFFGEGSRLTVL.

The CDR3: CASSSSGSSPLHF. DNA for the CDR3: TGTGCCAGCAGCTCCTCAGGGAGTTCACCCCTCCACTTT. V gene TRBV2 combines with J gene TRBJ1-6; TRBD1 is a possible D gene (5 bases). Germline V lookup: CDR1 SNHLY, CDR2 FYNNEI. With 6 bases removed from V and 9 bases from J, the gap between germline ends came to 12 bases. The CDR3 consists of 13 residues.

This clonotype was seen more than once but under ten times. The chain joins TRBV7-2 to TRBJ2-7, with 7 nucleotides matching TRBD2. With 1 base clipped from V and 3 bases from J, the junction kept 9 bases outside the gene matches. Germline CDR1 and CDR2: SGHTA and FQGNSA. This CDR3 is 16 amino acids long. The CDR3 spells CASSLDRGSSNYEQYF. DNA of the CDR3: TGTGCCAGCAGCTTAGATCGCGGGAGTTCTAACTACGAGCAGTACTTC.

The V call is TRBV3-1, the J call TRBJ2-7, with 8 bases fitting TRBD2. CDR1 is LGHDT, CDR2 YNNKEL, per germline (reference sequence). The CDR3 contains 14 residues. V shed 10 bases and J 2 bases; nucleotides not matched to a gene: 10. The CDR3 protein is CATGGLPTTYEQYF. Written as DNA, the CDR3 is TGTGCCACGGGGGGGCTGCCCACGACCTACGAGCAGTACTTC.

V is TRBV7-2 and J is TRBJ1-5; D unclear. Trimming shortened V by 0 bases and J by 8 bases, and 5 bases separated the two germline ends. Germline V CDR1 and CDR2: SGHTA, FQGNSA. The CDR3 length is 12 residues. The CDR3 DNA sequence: TGTGCCAGCAGCTTAGCGGAGGAGCCCCAGCATTTT. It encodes CASSLAEEPQHF. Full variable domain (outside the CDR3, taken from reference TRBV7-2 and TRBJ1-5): GAGVSQSPSNKVTEKGKDVELRCDPISGHTALYWYRQSLGQGLEFLIYFQGNSAPDKSGLPSDRFSAERTGGSVSTLTIQRTQQEDSAVYLCASSLAEEPQHFGDGTRLSIL.

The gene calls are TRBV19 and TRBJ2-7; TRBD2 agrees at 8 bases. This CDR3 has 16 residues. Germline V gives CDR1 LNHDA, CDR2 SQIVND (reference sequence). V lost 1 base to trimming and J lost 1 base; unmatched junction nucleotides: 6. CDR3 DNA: TGTGCCAGTAGTATAGGTTCTAGCGGGCCTTCCTACGAGCAGTACTTC. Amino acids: CASSIGSSGPSYEQYF.